This T cell receptor (beta chain) was identified during a study of blood T cell repertoires in COVID-19. Exposed participants came across a COVID-19 case within 2 weeks before study entry. The V end lost 0 bases, the J end lost 6 bases, and 13 bases lay between the germline ends. The germline gives CDR1 SGHRS, CDR2 YFSETQ. The CDR3 is 15 residues long. This clone was recorded only once. Libraries were prepared by immunoSEQ multiplex PCR; TCRdb keeps only in-frame clonotypes and omits some of them. The sample lists some 190,000 clones, over 70% occurring once. Sequencing used PBMCs or T cells enriched from blood (not recorded which). This sequence was found in a man between 60 and 75 years old who had been exposed to COVID-19. V gene TRBV5-1 combines with J gene TRBJ2-1, with D unclear. The CDR3 nucleotides are TGCGCCAGCAGCTTGGGGCTAGGTGCGGTCAATGAGCAGTTCTTC. This translates into CASSLGLGAVNEQFF.